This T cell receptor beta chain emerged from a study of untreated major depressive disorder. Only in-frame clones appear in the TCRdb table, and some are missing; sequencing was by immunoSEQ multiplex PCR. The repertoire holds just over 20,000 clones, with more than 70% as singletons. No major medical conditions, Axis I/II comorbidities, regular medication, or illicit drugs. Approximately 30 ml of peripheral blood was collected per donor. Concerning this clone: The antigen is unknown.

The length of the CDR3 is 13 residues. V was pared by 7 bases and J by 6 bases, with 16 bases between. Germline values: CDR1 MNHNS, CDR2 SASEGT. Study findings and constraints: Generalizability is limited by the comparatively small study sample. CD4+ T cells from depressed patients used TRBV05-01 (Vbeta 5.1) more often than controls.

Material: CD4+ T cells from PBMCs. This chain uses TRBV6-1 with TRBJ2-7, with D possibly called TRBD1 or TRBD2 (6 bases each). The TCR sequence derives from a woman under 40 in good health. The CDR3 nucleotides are TGTGCCAGCAATAAAGGGGGGTCGAGCGAGCAGTACTTC. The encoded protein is CASNKGGSSEQYF.